These 21 T cell receptor beta chains originate from one sample sequenced in a study of T cells in Graves' hyperthyroidism and ophthalmopathy. Amplified regions were TCR beta CDR3 sequences from RNA transcripts. TCR CDR3 regions were first amplified by RT-PCR with HTBI primers. TCRdb itself ran the multiplex PCR reads through MiXCR, one entry per CDR3 protein. This sample carries fewer than 800,000 distinct CDR3 sequences, around 15% of them seen once, and the ten largest clones take 8.4%. Sequenced material: blood. These receptors all come from a young man with Graves' hyperthyroidism.

Here the CDR3 DNA reads TGCAGTGCTAGAGCGCCGACAGGATCCGAGACCCAGTACTTC. The encoded protein is CSARAPTGSETQYF. The chain carries TRBV20-1 and TRBJ2-5; the D gene is possibly TRBD1 (6 bases). Germline assignment: CDR1 DFQATT and CDR2 SNEGSKA (reference sequence). CDR3 size: 14 residues. V was trimmed by 1 base and J by 5 bases, leaving 14 bases between them.

The rearrangement joins TRBV15 to TRBJ2-1; possibly TRBD1 for D (6 bases). This CDR3 has 15 residues. CDR1 LNHNV and CDR2 YYDKDF come from the germline V gene (reference sequence). The germline V and J ends were trimmed by 3 bases and 7 bases, with 16 bases remaining between them. CDR3 sequence: CATSSSRTELNEQFF. In nucleotides, the CDR3 is TGTGCCACCAGCAGTAGCAGGACAGAATTGAATGAGCAGTTCTTC.

This clonotype was counted ten times or more. The chain combines TRBV28 with TRBJ2-7; the match to TRBD1 covers 12 bases. The V gene end was trimmed by 3 bases and the J gene end by 7 bases; junction bases not matched to a gene: 10. Germline CDR1 is MDHEN and CDR2 is SYDVKM. The CDR3 has 16 residues. The CDR3 coding sequence is TGTGCCAGCAGTTTTTCCCCCGGGACAGGGGGCAAGGAGCAGTACTTC. Its protein product is CASSFSPGTGGKEQYF.

Many counts were recorded for this clonotype. The chain recombines TRBV7-9 with TRBJ2-3; weak D call: TRBD1 (5 bases). Trimming shortened V by 1 base and J by 4 bases, and 12 bases separated the two germline ends. Germline assignment: CDR1 SEHNR and CDR2 FQNEAQ (reference sequence). The CDR3 is made up of 15 amino acids. CDR3 amino acids: CASSLVMGLADTQYF. The CDR3 DNA reads TGTGCCAGCAGCTTAGTGATGGGGCTCGCAGATACGCAGTATTTT.

This clonotype was counted ten times or more. The CDR3 nucleotides read TGTGCCAGCAGTACAGGGGAGGGGGATGAAAAACTGTTTTTT. This translates into CASSTGEGDEKLFF. The chain joins TRBV12-3 or TRBV12-4 to TRBJ1-4, with 7 positions matching TRBD1. The junction had 6 bases not matched to a gene; V was cut back by 5 bases and J by 6 bases. This CDR3 has 14 residues.

This clonotype was recorded many times. V usage is TRBV28 and J usage is TRBJ2-5; D unclear. CDR3 size: 14 residues. Trimming left V 5 bases short and J 7 bases short, with 17 bases between. Germline-derived CDR1 and CDR2 are MDHEN and SYDVKM. CDR3 in amino acids: CASSPPVGMGTQYF. DNA of the CDR3: TGTGCCAGCAGTCCCCCGGTAGGGATGGGGACCCAGTACTTC. Drawing the rest from reference TRBV28 and TRBJ2-5, the complete variable domain is DVKVTQSSRYLVKRTGEKVFLECVQDMDHENMFWYRQDPGLGLRLIYFSYDVKMKEKGDIPEGYSVSREKKERFSLILESASTNQTSMYLCASSPPVGMGTQYFGPGTRLLVL.

This clonotype has ten or more counts. V is TRBV2 and J is TRBJ2-7, with D maybe TRBD1 (6 bases). Germline V gene data show CDR1 as SNHLY and CDR2 as FYNNEI. This CDR3 is 13 amino acids long. The V and J ends lost 6 bases and 3 bases respectively, with 12 bases between them. The CDR3 spells CASRVEQGYEQYF. DNA for the CDR3: TGTGCCAGCAGGGTCGAACAGGGCTACGAGCAGTACTTC.

This clonotype was detected ten times or more. This chain uses TRBV11-3 with TRBJ2-7; 7 nucleotides agree with TRBD1. The J segment lost 2 bases and the V segment lost 7 bases, leaving 8 bases of the junction unmatched. Germline V gives CDR1 SGHNT, CDR2 YENEEA. The CDR3 contains 14 residues. As DNA, the CDR3 is TGTGCCAGCACCAAGGACAGGTGGGCCTACGAGCAGTACTTC. Its translation: CASTKDRWAYEQYF.

This clonotype was picked up many times. The chain joins TRBV15 to TRBJ1-5, with D possibly being TRBD1 (5 bases). Germline loops: CDR1 LNHNV, CDR2 YYDKDF (reference sequence). This CDR3 comprises 13 residues. Trimming removed 3 bases at V and 7 bases at J, with 10 bases between. This CDR3 is CATSSGGRQPQHF. The CDR3 DNA sequence: TGTGCCACCAGCAGTGGGGGGAGACAGCCCCAGCATTTT.

A few counts support this clonotype. The genes are TRBV7-8 and TRBJ1-5; D gene unclear. The ends were cut back, 5 bases at V and 0 bases at J, with 11 bases in the middle. This CDR3 is 15 amino acids long. Germline CDR1 and CDR2: SGHVS and FQNEAQ. The CDR3 reads CASSLGLSSNQPQHF. The CDR3 bases are TGTGCCAGCAGCCTCGGACTCTCTAGCAATCAGCCCCAGCATTTT.

As for this clonotype: The junction shows a germline mismatch at one end, possibly a read error. The J gene is TRBJ2-1, the V gene TRBV5-1; 9 bases map to TRBD1. The length of the CDR3 is 17 residues. From germline, CDR1 is SGHRS and CDR2 YFSETQ. In nucleotides, the CDR3 is TGCGCCAGCGGCTTTGCACCACAGGGGGCGGGGGACAATGAGCAGTTCTTC. Its protein is CASGFAPQGAGDNEQFF.

To note about this clonotype: A read error may explain this, as a much larger clone is one base away. The J gene is TRBJ2-7, the V gene TRBV10-3, with no clear D. Trimming pared 6 bases from V and 2 bases from J, leaving 11 bases between. This CDR3 has 13 residues. Germline lookup yields CDR1 ENHRY and CDR2 SYGVKD. CDR3 residues: CAIRSAEPYEQYF. In DNA form, the CDR3 reads TGTGCCATCAGAAGTGCGGAGCCCTACGAGCAGTACTTC.

The chain couples TRBV30 to TRBJ2-5, with TRBD2 identical over 10 bases. The germline V gene encodes CDR1 GTSNPN and CDR2 SVGIG (reference sequence). CDR3 length: 15 residues. V lost 5 bases to trimming and J lost 3 bases; unmatched junction nucleotides: 9. The CDR3 is CAWPKPGLAKETQYF. The CDR3, as DNA: TGTGCCTGGCCCAAACCGGGACTAGCGAAAGAGACCCAGTACTTC. Full variable domain (outside the CDR3, taken from reference TRBV30 and TRBJ2-5): SQTIHQWPATLVQPVGSPLSLECTVEGTSNPNLYWYRQAAGRGLQLLFYSVGIGQISSEVPQNLSASRPQDRQFILSSKKLLLSDSGFYLCAWPKPGLAKETQYFGPGTRLLVL.

This clonotype was counted at least ten times. The chain employs TRBV3-1 and TRBJ1-1, with D possibly being TRBD1 (5 bases). Germline V gene lookup returns CDR1 LGHDT and CDR2 YNNKEL (reference sequence). The CDR3 is 15 amino acids. Trimming removed 2 bases from V and 1 base from J, with 11 bases in between. The CDR3 here is CASSQRGTGNTEAFF. CDR3 nucleotides: TGTGCCAGCAGCCAACGGGGTACAGGGAACACTGAAGCTTTCTTT.

A few counts support this clonotype. The rearrangement uses TRBV7-2 and TRBJ2-2; tentatively, D is TRBD1 (6 bases). The germline V gene encodes CDR1 SGHTA and CDR2 FQGNSA. The CDR3 is made up of 16 amino acids. V shed 5 bases and J shed 3 bases, with 16 bases lying between them. CDR3 sequence: CASSPHTGTYTGELFF. The CDR3 nucleotides read TGTGCCAGCAGCCCGCATACAGGGACCTACACCGGGGAGCTGTTTTTT. The full variable domain, completed using reference TRBV7-2 and TRBJ2-2, is GAGVSQSPSNKVTEKGKDVELRCDPISGHTALYWYRQSLGQGLEFLIYFQGNSAPDKSGLPSDRFSAERTGGSVSTLTIQRTQQEDSAVYLCASSPHTGTYTGELFFGEGSRLTVL.

This chain links TRBV5-1 with TRBJ2-2; D is unresolved. Germline lookup yields CDR1 SGHRS and CDR2 YFSETQ. The CDR3 totals 14 residues. Trimming pared 7 bases from V and 1 base from J, leaving 11 bases between. CDR3 in amino acids: CASGPPWNTGELFF. Written as DNA, the CDR3 is TGCGCCAGCGGCCCCCCTTGGAACACCGGGGAGCTGTTTTTT.

This clonotype was observed a few times. The V and J genes are TRBV11-2 and TRBJ1-1; TRBD1 is a possible D gene (6 bases). Between the trimmed V and J ends, which lost 5 bases and 11 bases, there was a span of 12 bases. CDR3 size: 11 residues. Looked up from germline, CDR1 is SGHAT and CDR2 is FQNNGV. The CDR3 DNA reads TGTGCCAGCAGCCGCCGACAGGAGGCTTTCTTT. Translating gives CASSRRQEAFF.

This clonotype was counted between two and nine times. This sequence joins TRBV6-5 and TRBJ1-6; TRBD1 matches at 8 bases. V was pared by 2 bases and J by 5 bases, with 8 bases of the junction left unmatched. Germline V lookup: CDR1 MNHEY, CDR2 SVGAGI. The CDR3 spans 17 residues. CDR3 residues: CASSYPGTGLDNSPLHF. The CDR3 bases are TGTGCCAGCAGTTACCCCGGGACAGGTCTTGATAATTCACCCCTCCACTTT.

A word on this clonotype: Mismatch with germline at one junction end may stem from a read error. The chain links TRBV20-1 to TRBJ1-6; D is possibly TRBD1 (6 bases). The CDR3 is 16 residues long. Germline V CDR1 and CDR2: DFQATT, SNEGSKA (reference sequence). This CDR3 is CSARGRTVGSDSPLHF. Written as DNA, the CDR3 is TGCAGTGCCAGAGGAAGGACAGTTGGAAGCGATTCACCCCTCCACTTT.

This chain links TRBV7-6 with TRBJ1-5; a weak D match, TRBD1 (6 bases). The germline V gene encodes CDR1 SGHVS and CDR2 FNYEAQ. V lost 4 bases to trimming and J lost 0 bases, with 19 bases between them. The CDR3 covers 18 residues. CDR3 amino acids: CASSSRDTSFLSNQPQHF. As DNA, the CDR3 is TGTGCCAGCAGCTCCCGGGACACCTCCTTTCTTAGCAATCAGCCCCAGCATTTT.

The chain couples TRBV12-5 to TRBJ2-7; D is perhaps TRBD1 (6 bases). Per germline, CDR1 LGHNT and CDR2 FRNRAP. Trimming shortened V by 2 bases and J by 4 bases, and 21 bases separated the two germline ends. CDR3 length: 17 amino acids. CDR3 amino acids: CASGLPRIPGVRYEQYF. DNA of the CDR3: TGTGCTAGTGGTTTGCCTCGGATACCAGGGGTCAGGTACGAGCAGTACTTC.